This T cell receptor beta chain was profiled in a study of shared clonotypes between healthy human individuals. Study at large: Donors had three CD4 naive, three CD4 memory, two CD8 naive and one CD8 memory plate apiece. Study results and caveats: In general, naive subsets displayed greater estimated richness than memory subsets did. The expectation was that sequencing depth would affect clonotype sharing among donors.

As defined, naive CD8 cells were CD45RO-negative and positively selected for CCR7, with terminally differentiated effector memory CD45RA+ cells excluded. How the authors handled the data: Because ImmunoSEQ provided only junction sequences with no quality scores, the filtering differed. Sequencing was performed with immunoSEQ multiplex PCR; in TCRdb, only in-frame clones are kept and a portion is missing. That table is the source of V, J and clone size, and D and trimming were worked out from the DNA. Here the sample spans around 2,000,000 clones, about 95% being singletons. As regards this clone: Its antigen is currently unknown.

This CDR3 comprises 17 residues. Trimming at V came to 5 bases and at J to 3 bases, leaving 5 bases not matched to a gene. Per germline, CDR1 SGHTA and CDR2 FQGNSA. The source material was naive CD8+ T cells sorted from blood. This clonotype originated in a man aged 18 to 29 in good health. The chain recombines TRBV7-2 with TRBJ2-2; 14 nucleotides match TRBD2. The CDR3 reads CASSRGLAGGYTGELFF. The DNA of the CDR3 is TGTGCCAGCAGCCGCGGACTAGCGGGAGGATACACCGGGGAGCTGTTTTTT.